The 25 T cell receptor beta chains in this list originate from one sample, sequenced in a study of cytomegalovirus exposure and HLA in healthy donors. Profiled with immunoSEQ multiplex PCR; TCRdb holds only in-frame clones, not every one. The sample has about 67,000 clones, 94% seen once. The sequencing sample was made of PBMCs. The receptors originated from a woman aged 18 to 35 in good health and CMV-seronegative.

The chain joins TRBV7-8 to TRBJ2-7; D ambiguous. V was cut by 1 base and J by 9 bases, with 13 bases left in between. The CDR3 runs to 13 residues. In germline, CDR1 is SGHVS, CDR2 FQNEAQ. The CDR3 sequence is CASSLDNSPVQYF. In nucleotides, the CDR3 is TGTGCCAGCAGCTTAGATAACAGCCCAGTGCAGTACTTC.

The chain recombines TRBV28 with TRBJ2-7, with D perhaps matching TRBD2 (5 bases). V lost 6 bases and J 0 bases, leaving 12 bases between the germline ends. The CDR3 covers 14 residues. From germline, CDR1 is MDHEN and CDR2 SYDVKM. This chain's CDR3 is CASSREGSSYEQYF. The CDR3 nucleotides are TGTGCCAGCAGCCGGGAAGGTAGCTCCTACGAGCAGTACTTC.

This chain uses TRBV7-9 with TRBJ2-7; 8 nucleotides match TRBD1. Germline trimming cut 5 bases from V and 4 bases from J; bases unmatched to any gene: 7. The CDR3 loop spans 14 amino acids. Germline CDR1 reads SEHNR; CDR2 reads FQNEAQ (reference sequence). DNA for the CDR3: TGTGCCAGCAGCGGACCAGGGGGCTGGTACGAGCAGTACTTC. It specifies CASSGPGGWYEQYF.

The gene calls are TRBV19 and TRBJ2-6, with D possibly TRBD1 on 6 matching bases. The CDR3 length is 16 residues. Per the germline V gene, CDR1 is LNHDA and CDR2 is SQIVND (reference sequence). V was cut by 5 bases and J by 4 bases, with 15 bases left in between. CDR3 DNA sequence: TGTGCCAGTAGTTTCTTGAGGGGGTCCGGGGCCAACGTCCTGACTTTC. Residues: CASSFLRGSGANVLTF.

J is TRBJ1-1 and V is TRBV10-3; 11 bases match TRBD1. Germline-derived CDR1 and CDR2 are ENHRY and SYGVKD. The CDR3 covers 14 residues. The V gene end was trimmed by 6 bases and the J gene end by 8 bases; junction bases not matched to a gene: 8. The CDR3 here is CAIRWTGGDGEAFF. CDR3 in DNA: TGTGCCATCAGGTGGACAGGGGGCGATGGCGAAGCTTTCTTT.

The gene calls are TRBV9 and TRBJ2-3, with 7 bases lining up with TRBD1. This CDR3 has 12 residues. With 4 bases clipped from V and 10 bases from J, the junction kept 6 bases outside the gene matches. Germline V gives CDR1 SGDLS, CDR2 YYNGEE. CDR3 sequence: CASSTDRDAQYF. CDR3 nucleotide sequence: TGTGCCAGCAGCACCGACAGGGATGCGCAGTATTTT.

The rearrangement uses TRBV5-4 and TRBJ1-1, with 7 nucleotides matching TRBD1. The CDR3 is 16 amino acids. CDR1 is SGHNT and CDR2 is YYREEE in the germline V gene (reference sequence). J gave up 4 bases and V 6 bases, and 15 bases lay outside the gene matches. The CDR3 loop reads CASTKGQFVGGTEAFF. CDR3 in DNA: TGTGCCAGCACAAAGGGACAGTTCGTAGGGGGCACTGAAGCTTTCTTT.

This chain links TRBV7-2 with TRBJ2-1; tentative D call: TRBD1 (5 bases). The ends were cut back, 1 base at V and 4 bases at J, with 8 bases in the middle. This CDR3 contains 14 residues. The germline CDR1 and CDR2 sequences are SGHTA and FQGNSA. CDR3 in amino acids: CASSLGQTYNEQFF. The CDR3 DNA is TGTGCCAGCAGCTTAGGACAGACTTACAATGAGCAGTTCTTC.

The rearrangement links TRBV28 to TRBJ1-1; 9 nucleotides align to TRBD1. This CDR3 region has 14 residues. After removal of 6 bases from V and 5 bases from J, the junction contained 7 bases not matched to a gene. CDR1 and CDR2 (germline): MDHEN, SYDVKM. The CDR3 region has the DNA TGTGCCAGCAGATGGACAGGGGAGGCGACTGAAGCTTTCTTT. Protein: CASRWTGEATEAFF. Using reference TRBV28 and TRBJ1-1 for the parts outside the CDR3, the full variable domain is DVKVTQSSRYLVKRTGEKVFLECVQDMDHENMFWYRQDPGLGLRLIYFSYDVKMKEKGDIPEGYSVSREKKERFSLILESASTNQTSMYLCASRWTGEATEAFFGQGTRLTVV.

This clone was seen only a few times. The chain links TRBV6-1 to TRBJ1-6; TRBD1 aligns across 9 bases. Germline assignment: CDR1 MNHNS and CDR2 SASEGT. The CDR3 extends over 16 amino acids. The V segment lost 4 bases and the J segment 10 bases; nucleotides outside the gene matches: 11. This CDR3 reads CASSAGQGVLGSPLHF. DNA for the CDR3: TGTGCCAGCAGTGCGGGACAGGGAGTTTTGGGATCACCCCTCCACTTT.

The rearrangement joins TRBV6-4 to TRBJ2-1; a weak D match, TRBD2 (6 bases). The CDR3 extends over 14 amino acids. Trimming shortened V by 2 bases and J by 8 bases, and 13 bases separated the two germline ends. Per the germline V gene, CDR1 is MRHNA and CDR2 is SNTAGT. The CDR3 region is CASSDLEGSDEQFF. The CDR3 DNA is TGTGCCAGCAGTGACCTGGAGGGGAGCGATGAGCAGTTCTTC.

The chain combines TRBV2 with TRBJ2-1; 11 nucleotides agree with TRBD2. The CDR3 loop spans 15 amino acids. CDR1 and CDR2 (germline): SNHLY, FYNNEI. V shed 6 bases, J shed 7 bases, and the junction held 8 bases outside the gene matches. This CDR3 reads CASSNSGGARNEQFF. DNA of the CDR3: TGTGCCAGCAGCAATAGCGGGGGGGCCAGGAATGAGCAGTTCTTC. The full variable domain, its missing parts supplied by reference TRBV2 and TRBJ2-1, is EPEVTQTPSHQVTQMGQEVILRCVPISNHLYFYWYRQILGQKVEFLVSFYNNEISEKSEIFDDQFSVERPDGSNFTLKIRSTKLEDSAMYFCASSNSGGARNEQFFGPGTRLTVL.

The chain couples TRBV9 to TRBJ2-7; unclear D gene. The V end lost 0 bases, the J end lost 3 bases, and 10 bases lay between the germline ends. The germline V gene encodes CDR1 SGDLS and CDR2 YYNGEE. This CDR3 spans 14 amino acids. The chain's CDR3 is CASSVASVNYEQYF. CDR3 in DNA: TGTGCCAGCAGCGTAGCTTCAGTAAACTACGAGCAGTACTTC. The full variable domain, with the rest looked up from reference TRBV9 and TRBJ2-7, is DSGVTQTPKHLITATGQRVTLRCSPRSGDLSVYWYQQSLDQGLQFLIQYYNGEERAKGNILERFSAQQFPDLHSELNLSSLELGDSALYFCASSVASVNYEQYFGPGTRLTVT.

The V call is TRBV5-4, the J call TRBJ1-1; D is ambiguous. Trimming took 3 bases from V and 9 from J, leaving 18 bases between them. The CDR3 consists of 14 residues. Germline V gene lookup returns CDR1 SGHNT and CDR2 YYREEE (reference sequence). The CDR3 sequence is CASSYRGGIQKAFF. The DNA for the CDR3 is TGTGCCAGCAGCTACCGGGGAGGTATCCAGAAAGCTTTCTTT.

The J gene is TRBJ2-7, the V gene TRBV6-5; D not resolved. This CDR3 spans 14 amino acids. Per the germline V gene, CDR1 is MNHEY and CDR2 is SVGAGI. V dropped 0 bases and J dropped 4 bases, with 10 bases sitting between them. CDR3 in amino acids: CASSYSVRSYEQYF. The CDR3 coding sequence is TGTGCCAGCAGTTACTCGGTACGGTCTTACGAGCAGTACTTC.

This clone was recorded a few times. This chain connects TRBV4-1 to TRBJ2-1; 8 bases match TRBD2. CDR1 and CDR2 (germline): MGHRA, YSYEKL. CDR3 length equals 16 residues. V shed 2 bases and J 4 bases; nucleotides not matched to a gene: 7. CDR3 sequence (DNA): TGCGCCAGCAGCCAACAGGGACTAGGCGATTACAATGAGCAGTTCTTC. It encodes CASSQQGLGDYNEQFF.

The V and J genes are TRBV18 and TRBJ1-1; perhaps TRBD1 as D (6 bases). Trimming stripped 5 bases from V and 5 bases from J, with 15 bases between. In germline, CDR1 is KGHSH, CDR2 LQKENI. CDR3 length: 14 residues. This CDR3 reads CASSSTGTRTEAFF. DNA of the CDR3: TGTGCCAGCTCATCAACCGGGACAAGGACTGAAGCTTTCTTT.

The chain joins TRBV30 to TRBJ1-2, with 9 bases fitting TRBD1. From germline, CDR1 is GTSNPN and CDR2 SVGIG (reference sequence). After removal of 1 base from V and 7 bases from J, the junction contained 7 bases not matched to a gene. The CDR3 has 14 residues. CDR3 bases: TGTGCCTGGAGTGCGACGACAGGGGGTGGTGGCTACACCTTC. Its translation: CAWSATTGGGGYTF.

This CDR3 is CASSPFGQGAYQPQHF. The DNA for the CDR3 is TGTGCCAGCAGTCCATTCGGACAGGGGGCATATCAGCCCCAGCATTTT. The chain combines TRBV28 with TRBJ1-5; 11 bases match TRBD1. Germline values: CDR1 MDHEN, CDR2 SYDVKM. The CDR3 spans 16 residues. J lost 5 bases, V lost 5 bases, and 8 bases had no gene match.

The gene calls are TRBV9 and TRBJ2-7; 14 bases align to TRBD2. With V trimmed by 4 bases and J by 0 bases, 12 bases remained unmatched. In germline, CDR1 is SGDLS, CDR2 YYNGEE. The CDR3 has 19 amino acids. The CDR3 sequence: CASSSSPGLAGAASYEQYF. The CDR3 region has the DNA TGTGCCAGCAGCTCCTCCCCGGGACTAGCGGGGGCGGCCTCCTACGAGCAGTACTTC.

The rearrangement links TRBV30 to TRBJ2-1; 10 bases align to TRBD2. Germline V lookup: CDR1 GTSNPN, CDR2 SVGIG (reference sequence). The CDR3 has 18 amino acids. V shed 0 bases, J shed 7 bases, and the junction held 15 bases outside the gene matches. CDR3 sequence reads: CAWSVWVVSGGPGNEQFF. CDR3 in DNA: TGTGCCTGGAGTGTATGGGTGGTTAGCGGGGGGCCGGGGAATGAGCAGTTCTTC.

This clone was found once. The chain is built from TRBV7-3 and TRBJ1-1, with 12 bases aligning to TRBD1. Per the germline V gene, CDR1 is SGHTA and CDR2 is FQGTGA. V shed 1 base, J shed 2 bases, and the junction held 5 bases outside the gene matches. This CDR3 region has 17 residues. As DNA, the CDR3 is TGTGCCAGCAGCTTAAGGGCGGGGACAGGGGGCAACACTGAAGCTTTCTTT. This gives the protein CASSLRAGTGGNTEAFF. Full variable domain (rest looked up from reference TRBV7-3 and TRBJ1-1): GAGVSQTPSNKVTEKGKYVELRCDPISGHTALYWYRQSLGQGPEFLIYFQGTGAADDSGLPNDRFFAVRPEGSVSTLKIQRTERGDSAVYLCASSLRAGTGGNTEAFFGQGTRLTVV.

J is TRBJ2-5 and V is TRBV5-1; D not resolved. This CDR3 has 13 amino acids. V lost 2 bases and J lost 3, with 8 bases in between. Germline V gives CDR1 SGHRS, CDR2 YFSETQ. The CDR3, as DNA: TGCGCCAGCAGCTTTTCCCTAAAAGAGACCCAGTACTTC. Protein product: CASSFSLKETQYF.

J is TRBJ2-3 and V is TRBV7-6; D perhaps matches TRBD2 (5 bases). V was trimmed by 5 bases and J by 0 bases, leaving 12 bases between them. The CDR3 length is 15 residues. Germline V gene data show CDR1 as SGHVS and CDR2 as FNYEAQ. The CDR3 coding sequence is TGTGCCAGCAGCCGTCCCAGCGGTAGCACAGATACGCAGTATTTT. Amino acids: CASSRPSGSTDTQYF.

The rearrangement links TRBV19 to TRBJ1-5, with TRBD1 as a possible D gene (5 bases). Trimming took 1 base from V and 7 from J, leaving 14 bases between them. Germline values: CDR1 LNHDA, CDR2 SQIVND (reference sequence). This CDR3 has 15 residues. CDR3 protein: CASSIGGLAVQPQHF. DNA of the CDR3: TGTGCCAGTAGTATAGGGGGACTGGCGGTACAGCCCCAGCATTTT. Looking up the rest from reference TRBV19 and TRBJ1-5 gives the full variable domain: DGGITQSPKYLFRKEGQNVTLSCEQNLNHDAMYWYRQDPGQGLRLIYYSQIVNDFQKGDIAEGYSVSREKKESFPLTVTSAQKNPTAFYLCASSIGGLAVQPQHFGDGTRLSIL.